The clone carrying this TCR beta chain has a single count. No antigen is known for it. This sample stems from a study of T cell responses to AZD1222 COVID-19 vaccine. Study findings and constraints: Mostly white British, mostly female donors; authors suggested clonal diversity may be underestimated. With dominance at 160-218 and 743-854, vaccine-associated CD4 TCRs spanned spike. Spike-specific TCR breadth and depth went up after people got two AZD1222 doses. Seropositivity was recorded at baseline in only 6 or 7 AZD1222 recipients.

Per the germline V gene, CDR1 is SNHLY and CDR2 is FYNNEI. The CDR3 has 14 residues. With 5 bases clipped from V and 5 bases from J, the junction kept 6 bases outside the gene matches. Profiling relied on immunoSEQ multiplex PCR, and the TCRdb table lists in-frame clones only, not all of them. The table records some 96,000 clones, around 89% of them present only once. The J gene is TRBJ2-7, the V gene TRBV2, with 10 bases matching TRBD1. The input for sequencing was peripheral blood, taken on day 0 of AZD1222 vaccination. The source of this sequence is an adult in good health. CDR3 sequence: CASSTGTGAHEQYF. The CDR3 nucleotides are TGTGCCAGCAGTACCGGGACAGGGGCCCACGAGCAGTACTTC.